A single sample gave rise to the 17 T cell receptor beta chains below, sequenced in a study of T cell repertoires in cytomegalovirus infection (dated by TCRdb to the late 2010s). This sample was sequenced with an Illumina HiSeq 1500. TCRdb redid the processing of the public reads, applying fastp at Q25 and MiXCR, and retained in-frame beta chains. Every entry covers one CDR3 protein and lists the most common genes and DNA from its rows. The sample includes roughly 230,000 distinct CDR3 sequences, with roughly an eighth observed a single time. Of the sample, roughly 1.7% falls within the top ten clones. The specimen was PBMCs. These receptors were taken from a human donor in good health (CMV status not recorded). Some clones in this sample may be carry-over from other donors' samples.

This clonotype was picked up a small number of times. The rearrangement links TRBV19 to TRBJ1-4; possibly TRBD1 for D (5 bases). Between the trimmed V and J ends, which lost 5 bases and 0 bases, there was a span of 10 bases. Per the germline V gene, CDR1 is LNHDA and CDR2 is SQIVND (reference sequence). The CDR3 loop spans 15 amino acids. CDR3: CASSPGPATNEKLFF. The CDR3 nucleotides are TGTGCCAGTAGTCCGGGGCCAGCAACTAATGAAAAACTGTTTTTT.

With respect to this clonotype: One end of the junction is discordant with germline, which a read error may explain. V usage is TRBV6-1 and J usage is TRBJ2-4, with 11 nucleotides matching TRBD1. This CDR3 has 15 residues. Germline CDR1 reads MNHNS; CDR2 reads SASEGT. In DNA form, the CDR3 reads TGTGCCAGCAGAGAAGCCGGGACAGGGGGAAACATTCAGTACTTC. Its protein product is CASREAGTGGNIQYF.

The V and J genes are TRBV4-2 and TRBJ1-1; TRBD1 agrees at 7 bases. The CDR3 totals 14 residues. The J segment lost 2 bases and the V segment lost 5 bases, leaving 5 bases of the junction unmatched. CDR1 and CDR2 (germline): LGHNA, YNFKEQ. CDR3 DNA sequence: TGTGCCAGCAGCACCGGGGACAGAAACACTGAAGCTTTCTTT. Translated: CASSTGDRNTEAFF.

The sample holds many counts of this clonotype. V and J are TRBV7-2 and TRBJ1-2, with TRBD1 matching 7 bases. The junction had 4 bases not matched to a gene; V was cut back by 5 bases and J by 4 bases. The CDR3 totals 13 residues. The germline CDR1 and CDR2 sequences are SGHTA and FQGNSA. DNA of the CDR3: TGTGCCAGCAGCGTGGACAGGCCCTATGGCTACACCTTC. This sequence encodes CASSVDRPYGYTF.

This clonotype was counted many times. V usage is TRBV7-3 and J usage is TRBJ2-2; D may match TRBD1 or TRBD2 (5 bases each). The V and J ends lost 5 bases and 4 bases respectively, with 11 bases between them. Looked up from germline, CDR1 is SGHTA and CDR2 is FQGTGA. This CDR3 contains 14 residues. This chain's CDR3 is CASSKWGSTGELFF. The DNA for the CDR3 is TGTGCCAGCAGCAAATGGGGGAGCACCGGGGAGCTGTTTTTT. Looking up the rest from reference TRBV7-3 and TRBJ2-2 gives the full variable domain: GAGVSQTPSNKVTEKGKYVELRCDPISGHTALYWYRQSLGQGPEFLIYFQGTGAADDSGLPNDRFFAVRPEGSVSTLKIQRTERGDSAVYLCASSKWGSTGELFFGEGSRLTVL.

This clonotype was seen at least ten times. The chain's CDR3 is CASSLAPGSSTGELFF. DNA for the CDR3: TGTGCCAGCAGCTTAGCACCGGGCTCATCTACCGGGGAGCTGTTTTTT. V usage is TRBV11-2 and J usage is TRBJ2-2; no firm D call. The V end lost 1 base, the J end lost 5 bases, and 14 bases lay between the germline ends. Germline V gives CDR1 SGHAT, CDR2 FQNNGV. CDR3 length: 16 residues.

This clonotype was detected many times. The chain combines TRBV7-2 with TRBJ2-7, with 7 bases fitting TRBD1. The CDR3 is made up of 13 amino acids. The germline V gene has CDR1 SGHTA and CDR2 FQGNSA. V shed 6 bases and J 2 bases; nucleotides not matched to a gene: 4. The chain's CDR3 is CASRSDRAYEQYF. CDR3 bases: TGTGCCAGCAGGAGCGACAGGGCCTACGAGCAGTACTTC.

In its sample, this clonotype was seen many times. The chain joins TRBV7-2 to TRBJ1-1; D not resolved. The CDR3 is 13 amino acids. V lost 5 bases, J lost 10 bases, and 17 bases lay in between. Per germline, CDR1 SGHTA and CDR2 FQGNSA. Here the CDR3 reads CASSRASRIGAFF. The CDR3 DNA is TGTGCCAGCAGCCGAGCTAGCCGAATAGGAGCTTTCTTT.

The table lists this clonotype with many counts. This chain uses TRBV4-1 with TRBJ2-3, with 8 bases that match TRBD2. V lost 0 bases to trimming and J lost 1 base; unmatched junction nucleotides: 6. The CDR3 covers 17 residues. Germline V gene lookup returns CDR1 MGHRA and CDR2 YSYEKL. The DNA for the CDR3 is TGCGCCAGCAGCCAAGATCCGGGGGGGCCGGGCACAGATACGCAGTATTTT. It codes for CASSQDPGGPGTDTQYF.

This clonotype was detected many times. The CDR3: CASSPGTKDTQYF. CDR3 DNA: TGTGCCAGCAGCCCCGGGACCAAAGATACGCAGTATTTT. The rearrangement links TRBV7-3 to TRBJ2-3; D is perhaps TRBD1 or TRBD2 (5 bases each). The germline CDR1 and CDR2 sequences are SGHTA and FQGTGA. V dropped 5 bases and J dropped 5 bases, with 11 bases sitting between them. The CDR3 contains 13 residues.

This chain links TRBV7-3 with TRBJ1-2; D is ambiguous. Trimming took off 2 bases at V and 1 base at J, with 14 bases between the two ends. Germline V gene lookup returns CDR1 SGHTA and CDR2 FQGTGA. The CDR3 totals 16 residues. This chain's CDR3 is CASSLGVGVRNYGYTF. The CDR3 bases are TGTGCCAGCAGCTTAGGAGTGGGAGTCCGTAACTATGGCTACACCTTC.

This clonotype has ten or more counts. The chain recombines TRBV29-1 with TRBJ2-1; possibly TRBD2 for D (5 bases). CDR1 is SQVTM, CDR2 ANQGSEA, per germline. The CDR3 is 13 amino acids. V lost 7 bases, J lost 9 bases, and 19 bases lay in between. The CDR3 loop reads CSASAGGSVEQFF. CDR3 coding DNA: TGCAGCGCTTCTGCGGGCGGGTCGGTTGAGCAGTTCTTC.

In its sample, this clonotype was seen a few times. The chain carries TRBV2 and TRBJ2-1; no clear D. The germline CDR1 and CDR2 sequences are SNHLY and FYNNEI. The CDR3 has 15 amino acids. Trimming took off 3 bases at V and 4 bases at J, with 13 bases between the two ends. CDR3 nucleotide sequence: TGTGCCAGCAGTGAGAGGCCCTCCGCTTACAATGAGCAGTTCTTC. Translating gives CASSERPSAYNEQFF.

This clonotype was observed a single time. J is TRBJ2-3 and V is TRBV2; D possibly corresponds to TRBD1 (7 bases). The ends were cut back, 6 bases at V and 6 bases at J, with 19 bases in the middle. Germline CDR1 and CDR2: SNHLY and FYNNEI. The CDR3 loop spans 15 amino acids. CDR3 coding DNA: TGTGCCAGCAGCGGGGGACAGTTCCTATCCGATACGCAGTATTTT. Translation gives CASSGGQFLSDTQYF.

The genes are TRBV19 and TRBJ2-2; TRBD2 agrees at 7 bases. With V trimmed by 4 bases and J by 5 bases, 4 bases remained unmatched. Germline lookup yields CDR1 LNHDA and CDR2 SQIVND (reference sequence). The CDR3 loop spans 14 amino acids. CDR3 sequence: CASSTGTKTGELFF. CDR3 sequence (DNA): TGTGCCAGTAGTACAGGGACTAAAACCGGGGAGCTGTTTTTT.

The table lists this clonotype with many counts. The CDR3 here is CASSSGRNTEAFF. The CDR3 DNA is TGTGCCAGCAGCTCTGGACGGAACACTGAAGCTTTCTTT. V usage is TRBV7-2 and J usage is TRBJ1-1; D remains ambiguous. From germline, CDR1 is SGHTA and CDR2 FQGNSA. The CDR3 runs to 13 residues. The V gene lost 4 bases and the J gene lost 1 base, with 7 bases spanning the gap.

Many counts were recorded for this clonotype. CDR3 region: CASRSGGDYEQYF. The CDR3 coding sequence is TGTGCCAGCAGAAGCGGGGGCGACTACGAGCAGTACTTC. This sequence joins TRBV6-2 or TRBV6-3 and TRBJ2-7, with 8 bases fitting TRBD2. The J segment lost 3 bases and the V segment lost 6 bases, leaving 4 bases of the junction unmatched. The length of the CDR3 is 13 residues. The germline V gene has CDR1 MNHEY and CDR2 SVGEGT.